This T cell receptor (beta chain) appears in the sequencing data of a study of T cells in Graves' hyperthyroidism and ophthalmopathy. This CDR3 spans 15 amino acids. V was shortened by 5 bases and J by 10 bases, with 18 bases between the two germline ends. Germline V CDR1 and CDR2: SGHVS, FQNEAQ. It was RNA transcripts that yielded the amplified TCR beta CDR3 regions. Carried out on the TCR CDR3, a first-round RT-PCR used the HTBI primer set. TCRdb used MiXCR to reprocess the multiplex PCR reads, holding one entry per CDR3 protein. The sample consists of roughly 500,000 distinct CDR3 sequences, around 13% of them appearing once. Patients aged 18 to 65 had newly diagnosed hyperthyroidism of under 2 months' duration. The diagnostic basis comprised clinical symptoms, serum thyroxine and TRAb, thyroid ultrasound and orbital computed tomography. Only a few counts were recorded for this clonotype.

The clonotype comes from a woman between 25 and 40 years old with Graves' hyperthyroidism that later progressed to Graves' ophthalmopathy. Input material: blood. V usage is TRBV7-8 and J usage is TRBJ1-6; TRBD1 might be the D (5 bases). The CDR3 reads CASSPPGGKESPLHF. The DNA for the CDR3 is TGTGCCAGCAGCCCCCCTGGGGGGAAGGAGTCACCCCTCCACTTT.